Following are 31 T cell receptor beta chains from one sample sequenced in a study of T cell changes during pregnancy in multiple sclerosis. Profiling relied on immunoSEQ multiplex PCR, and the TCRdb table lists in-frame clones only, not all of them. The table records about 110,000 clones, roughly 89% of them present only once. The input for sequencing was peripheral blood, taken before pregnancy. The receptors stem from a female donor with multiple sclerosis, enrolled in a pregnancy study.

This chain links TRBV9 with TRBJ2-3; 10 bases are a match to TRBD1. Germline assignment: CDR1 SGDLS and CDR2 YYNGEE. The junction had 3 bases not matched to a gene; V was cut back by 0 bases and J by 2 bases. The CDR3 runs 16 residues. The DNA for the CDR3 is TGTGCCAGCAGCGTAGGGACAGGGGGGCCCACAGATACGCAGTATTTT. Its translation: CASSVGTGGPTDTQYF.

This chain joins TRBV28 and TRBJ2-1; TRBD2 might be the D (5 bases). This CDR3 contains 14 residues. Looked up from germline, CDR1 is MDHEN and CDR2 is SYDVKM. V lost 4 bases, J lost 7 bases, and 14 bases lay in between. The CDR3: CASSSSAGLNEQFF. The CDR3 nucleotides are TGTGCCAGCAGTTCATCGGCGGGTTTGAATGAGCAGTTCTTC.

The rearrangement joins TRBV5-1 to TRBJ1-2; D is undetermined. Per germline, CDR1 SGHRS and CDR2 YFSETQ. CDR3 length: 13 amino acids. V was shortened by 8 bases and J by 4 bases, with 15 bases between the two germline ends. CDR3 residues: CASASGGGYGYTF. CDR3 coding DNA: TGCGCCAGTGCCTCAGGAGGAGGCTATGGCTACACCTTC.

V usage is TRBV5-4 and J usage is TRBJ1-2; D is possibly TRBD1 (6 bases). The ends were cut back, 3 bases at V and 6 bases at J, with 12 bases in the middle. Germline CDR1 SGHNT, CDR2 YYREEE (reference sequence). The CDR3 covers 13 residues. For the CDR3, the DNA is TGTGCCAGCAGCTCACAGGGAATAGATGGCTACACCTTC. Translated: CASSSQGIDGYTF.

J is TRBJ2-7 and V is TRBV6-1; 9 nucleotides match TRBD1. The CDR3 covers 13 residues. Germline lookup yields CDR1 MNHNS and CDR2 SASEGT. V shed 8 bases and J 2 bases; nucleotides not matched to a gene: 4. The CDR3 loop is CASSGTGPYEQYF. The CDR3 region has the DNA TGTGCCAGCTCAGGGACAGGGCCCTACGAGCAGTACTTC.

In DNA, the CDR3 is TGTGCCAGCTCACCACTACTAGGGAACTACGAGCAGTACTTC. Its translation is CASSPLLGNYEQYF. V is TRBV18 and J is TRBJ2-7; maybe TRBD2 (5 bases). Trimming stripped 1 base from V and 3 bases from J, with 10 bases between. CDR1 and CDR2 from the germline V gene are KGHSH and LQKENI. The CDR3 covers 14 residues.

V is TRBV6-5 and J is TRBJ2-7, with D maybe TRBD2 (6 bases). The CDR3 spans 12 residues. V lost 5 bases to trimming and J lost 3 bases, with 8 bases between them. Germline V lookup: CDR1 MNHEY, CDR2 SVGAGI. The CDR3 region is CASSADYYEQYF. CDR3 in DNA: TGTGCCAGCAGTGCGGACTACTACGAGCAGTACTTC.

This clone was observed once. The V call is TRBV29-1, the J call TRBJ2-3; 9 bases line up with TRBD2. Unmatched junction bases numbered 6, after V lost 4 bases and J lost 4 bases. Looked up from germline, CDR1 is SQVTM and CDR2 is ANQGSEA. There are 14 residues in the CDR3. CDR3 region: CSVATSGTADTQYF. The CDR3 DNA reads as TGCAGCGTTGCGACTAGCGGAACTGCAGATACGCAGTATTTT.

The chain joins TRBV9 to TRBJ2-2, with 8 bases aligning to TRBD2. V shed 0 bases and J 6 bases; nucleotides not matched to a gene: 4. Germline V gene data show CDR1 as SGDLS and CDR2 as YYNGEE. This CDR3 has 15 amino acids. CDR3: CASSVAGGTAGELFF. The CDR3 DNA reads TGTGCCAGCAGCGTAGCGGGAGGGACGGCCGGGGAGCTGTTTTTT.

CDR3 sequence (DNA): TGTGCCTGGAGCCCACAGGGGTTTGGTGGCTACACCTTC. Translated, it gives CAWSPQGFGGYTF. The V and J genes are TRBV30 and TRBJ1-2; TRBD1 matches at 7 bases. Germline V gene data show CDR1 as GTSNPN and CDR2 as SVGIG (reference sequence). The V gene end was trimmed by 3 bases and the J gene end by 7 bases; junction bases not matched to a gene: 8. This CDR3 comprises 13 residues.

V usage is TRBV6-1 and J usage is TRBJ2-5, with TRBD1 as a possible D gene (5 bases). The ends were cut back, 6 bases at V and 4 bases at J, with 12 bases in the middle. CDR1 MNHNS and CDR2 SASEGT come from the germline V gene. The CDR3 is 13 residues long. CDR3 residues: CASRKTGAETQYF. The DNA of the CDR3 is TGTGCCAGCAGGAAAACAGGAGCAGAGACCCAGTACTTC.

V is TRBV10-3 and J is TRBJ2-1, with TRBD1 identical over 12 bases. V lost 7 bases, J lost 8 bases, and 9 bases stayed unmatched. The germline V gene encodes CDR1 ENHRY and CDR2 SYGVKD. There are 15 residues in the CDR3. CDR3 residues: CAITQSGTGGHEQFF. CDR3 DNA sequence: TGTGCCATCACTCAATCCGGGACAGGGGGCCATGAGCAGTTCTTC.

The chain has TRBV10-3 and TRBJ2-1; 15 nucleotides agree with TRBD2. Germline loops: CDR1 ENHRY, CDR2 SYGVKD. The CDR3 contains 21 residues. V trimming: 0 bases; J trimming: 6 bases; junction bases outside the gene matches: 15. CDR3 coding DNA: TGTGCCATCAGTGAGTCTCCGCGCCAAAGGGGACTAGCGGGGGGAAGCAATGAGCAGTTCTTC. It is translated as CAISESPRQRGLAGGSNEQFF.

The rearrangement links TRBV20-1 to TRBJ2-1, with 8 bases aligning to TRBD2. CDR1 and CDR2 (germline): DFQATT, SNEGSKA (reference sequence). V lost 7 bases, J lost 6 bases, and 2 bases stayed unmatched. The CDR3 has 11 residues. The CDR3 protein is CSGRGGNEQFF. CDR3 coding DNA: TGCAGTGGCCGGGGGGGCAATGAGCAGTTCTTC.

The J gene is TRBJ2-2, the V gene TRBV29-1; tentatively, D is TRBD1 (5 bases). Germline CDR1 and CDR2: SQVTM and ANQGSEA. The CDR3 totals 13 residues. The V and J ends lost 5 bases and 1 base respectively, with 8 bases between them. The CDR3 region has the DNA TGCAGCGTTACACAGGAGAACACCGGGGAGCTGTTTTTT. Protein: CSVTQENTGELFF.

This sequence joins TRBV7-9 and TRBJ2-7, with a weak D call TRBD2 (7 bases). This CDR3 spans 13 amino acids. CDR1 is SEHNR, CDR2 FQNEAQ, per germline (reference sequence). The V end was cut by 3 bases, the J end by 6 bases, with 12 bases between. CDR3 amino acids: CASSFQRDTEQYF. CDR3 DNA: TGTGCCAGCAGCTTCCAGCGGGACACCGAGCAGTACTTC.

The chain recombines TRBV11-1 with TRBJ2-2; TRBD2 agrees at 13 bases. CDR1 is SGHAT and CDR2 is FQDESV in the germline V gene (reference sequence). V trimming: 3 bases; J trimming: 8 bases; junction bases outside the gene matches: 9. The CDR3 contains 17 residues. CDR3 region: CASSFIGLAGVPGELFF. In DNA form, the CDR3 reads TGTGCCAGCAGCTTTATCGGACTAGCGGGAGTTCCTGGGGAGCTGTTTTTT.

This chain connects TRBV5-1 to TRBJ1-2; TRBD1 might be the D (5 bases). Germline loops: CDR1 SGHRS, CDR2 YFSETQ. CDR3 length: 18 residues. V was clipped by 0 bases and J by 4 bases, with 22 bases between them. The DNA for the CDR3 is TGCGCCAGCAGCTTGGCTGGACAAGGTCCTACCCGGGTCTATGGCTACACCTTC. Translation: CASSLAGQGPTRVYGYTF.

The genes are TRBV29-1 and TRBJ1-1; no reliable D call. Germline values: CDR1 SQVTM, CDR2 ANQGSEA. The CDR3 is 13 amino acids. Trimming cost V 4 bases and J 0 bases, with 9 bases left between them. CDR3 sequence (DNA): TGCAGCGTTGGGGCCCTCATGAACACTGAAGCTTTCTTT. This sequence encodes CSVGALMNTEAFF.

V and J are TRBV6-4 and TRBJ2-3; the match to TRBD2 covers 12 bases. V lost 5 bases to trimming and J lost 4 bases; unmatched junction nucleotides: 1. Looked up from germline, CDR1 is MRHNA and CDR2 is SNTAGT. The CDR3 is 14 amino acids. Here the CDR3 reads CASSRTSGADTQYF. DNA for the CDR3: TGTGCCAGCAGTCGGACTAGCGGGGCAGATACGCAGTATTTT.

J is TRBJ2-3 and V is TRBV6-5, with D possibly being TRBD2 (6 bases). This CDR3 is built from 15 residues. CDR1 is MNHEY and CDR2 is SVGAGI in the germline V gene. Trimming removed 10 bases from V and 0 bases from J, with 17 bases in between. Here the CDR3 reads CAITKGGKSTDTQYF. DNA of the CDR3: TGTGCCATCACTAAAGGCGGGAAGAGCACAGATACGCAGTATTTT.

The chain carries TRBV18 and TRBJ1-2; TRBD1 agrees at 7 bases. CDR3 size: 15 residues. The V gene end was trimmed by 3 bases and the J gene end by 2 bases; junction bases not matched to a gene: 6. Germline values: CDR1 KGHSH, CDR2 LQKENI. The CDR3 spells CASSPIDRANYGYTF. CDR3 coding DNA: TGTGCCAGCTCACCTATAGACAGGGCAAACTATGGCTACACCTTC. Looking up the rest from reference TRBV18 and TRBJ1-2 gives the full variable domain: NAGVMQNPRHLVRRRGQEARLRCSPMKGHSHVYWYRQLPEEGLKFMVYLQKENIIDESGMPKERFSAEFPKEGPSILRIQQVVRGDSAAYFCASSPIDRANYGYTFGSGTRLTVV.

The CDR3 region is CASNSVGSRETQYF. In nucleotides, the CDR3 is TGTGCCAGCAATTCGGTCGGGAGTAGGGAGACCCAGTACTTC. The chain couples TRBV2 to TRBJ2-5; D may be TRBD2 (6 bases). V was pared by 7 bases and J by 5 bases, with 17 bases between. Germline V gene sequence: CDR1 SNHLY, CDR2 FYNNEI. The CDR3 consists of 14 residues.

V usage is TRBV5-1 and J usage is TRBJ2-1; TRBD1 might be the D (6 bases). V shed 1 base and J shed 7 bases, with 9 bases lying between them. Per germline, CDR1 SGHRS and CDR2 YFSETQ. The CDR3 extends over 13 amino acids. In DNA, the CDR3 is TGCGCCAGCAGCTTGACAGGGCAGAATGAGCAGTTCTTC. This sequence encodes CASSLTGQNEQFF.

The rearrangement links TRBV13 to TRBJ1-1; tentatively, D is TRBD1 (5 bases). Germline CDR1 is PRHDT and CDR2 is FYEKMQ (reference sequence). V was cut by 4 bases and J by 0 bases, with 12 bases left in between. The CDR3 runs 15 residues. This CDR3 is CASSWGGYMNTEAFF. In DNA, the CDR3 is TGTGCCAGCAGCTGGGGGGGATACATGAACACTGAAGCTTTCTTT.

The genes are TRBV7-9 and TRBJ2-7, with a tentative D call TRBD1 (6 bases). The CDR3 runs to 16 residues. V was pared by 1 base and J by 2 bases, with 15 bases between. Per germline, CDR1 SEHNR and CDR2 FQNEAQ (reference sequence). The CDR3 protein is CASSLGVGAPPYEQYF. The CDR3 coding sequence is TGTGCCAGCAGCTTAGGGGTGGGGGCGCCTCCCTACGAGCAGTACTTC. Full variable domain (rest looked up from reference TRBV7-9 and TRBJ2-7): DTGVSQNPRHKITKRGQNVTFRCDPISEHNRLYWYRQTLGQGPEFLTYFQNEAQLEKSRLLSDRFSAERPKGSFSTLEIQRTEQGDSAMYLCASSLGVGAPPYEQYFGPGTRLTVT.

The chain joins TRBV6-6 to TRBJ2-5, with a weak D call TRBD2 (6 bases). CDR1 is MNHNY and CDR2 is SVGAGI in the germline V gene (reference sequence). The CDR3 sequence is 15 residues long. The ends were cut back, 4 bases at V and 2 bases at J, with 14 bases in the middle. The DNA of the CDR3 is TGTGCCAGCAGTTTCGGGGGATCCGGACAAGAGACCCAGTACTTC. It yields the protein CASSFGGSGQETQYF.

This chain connects TRBV19 to TRBJ2-2, with D possibly matching TRBD1 (5 bases). The CDR3 runs to 14 residues. The V and J ends lost 7 bases and 2 bases respectively, with 11 bases between them. Germline V gives CDR1 LNHDA, CDR2 SQIVND (reference sequence). CDR3 sequence: CASNARANTGELFF. CDR3 DNA: TGTGCCAGTAACGCCAGGGCTAACACCGGGGAGCTGTTTTTT.

The chain is built from TRBV9 and TRBJ2-3; 9 nucleotides line up with TRBD1. Germline CDR1 is SGDLS and CDR2 is YYNGEE. Losses at the gene ends were 6 bases for V and 6 bases for J; bases not matched to a gene: 11. The CDR3 consists of 15 residues. CDR3 amino acids: CASTPRDRVSDTQYF. The CDR3 DNA is TGTGCCAGCACCCCCCGGGACAGGGTATCGGATACGCAGTATTTT.

V gene TRBV5-1 combines with J gene TRBJ1-4, with 7 bases fitting TRBD1. The CDR3 length is 16 residues. The germline V gene encodes CDR1 SGHRS and CDR2 YFSETQ. V lost 0 bases and J lost 4; bases outside the gene matches: 6. This CDR3 reads CASSLAGGQSNEKLFF. The CDR3 coding sequence is TGCGCCAGCAGCTTGGCCGGGGGACAGAGTAATGAAAAACTGTTTTTT.

The chain couples TRBV19 to TRBJ2-7; TRBD1 is a possible D gene (6 bases). V was trimmed by 4 bases and J by 7 bases, leaving 17 bases between them. In germline, CDR1 is LNHDA, CDR2 SQIVND (reference sequence). The CDR3 runs to 14 residues. The CDR3 protein is CASSTTGITGEQYF. The CDR3 nucleotides read TGTGCCAGTAGTACGACAGGCATAACGGGGGAGCAGTACTTC.